Below are 12 T cell receptor beta chains sequenced from a single sample in a study of identical twins' blood T cells. Using its own MiXCR run on the 5' RACE reads, TCRdb lists one record per CDR3 protein. The sample records 350,000 to 450,000 distinct CDR3 sequences, about 28% being singletons. Sequenced input: PBMCs. The receptors originated from a woman aged 18 to 50 in good health.

This clonotype was seen many times. This chain uses TRBV29-1 with TRBJ2-3; D not certain. Per the germline V gene, CDR1 is SQVTM and CDR2 is ANQGSEA. The V end was cut by 6 bases, the J end by 0 bases, with 13 bases between. The CDR3 consists of 14 residues. CDR3 region: CSVSFGASTDTQYF. The DNA for the CDR3 is TGCAGCGTCTCCTTCGGAGCTAGCACAGATACGCAGTATTTT.

V gene TRBV6-6 combines with J gene TRBJ1-5; D is unresolved. Germline V gene sequence: CDR1 MNHNY, CDR2 SVGAGI (reference sequence). This CDR3 comprises 13 residues. V gave up 2 bases and J gave up 5 bases, with 7 bases separating them. CDR3 in DNA: TGTGCCAGCAGTTACGACGGGGATCAGCCCCAGCATTTT. Translated, it gives CASSYDGDQPQHF.

This clonotype showed up many times. This chain uses TRBV27 with TRBJ1-2, with TRBD1 as a possible D gene (6 bases). V lost 5 bases, J lost 5 bases, and 15 bases lay in between. CDR3 length equals 14 residues. CDR1 and CDR2 (germline): MNHEY, SMNVEV (reference sequence). The CDR3 sequence: CASSGSTGKYGYTF. CDR3 coding DNA: TGTGCCAGCAGTGGATCAACAGGGAAGTATGGCTACACCTTC.

This clonotype was seen a handful of times. The chain couples TRBV7-8 to TRBJ2-7, with D perhaps matching TRBD2 (5 bases). The CDR3 extends over 13 amino acids. Germline V lookup: CDR1 SGHVS, CDR2 FQNEAQ. Between the trimmed V and J ends, which lost 5 bases and 3 bases, there was a span of 11 bases. The CDR3 reads CASSIDGNYEQYF. As DNA, the CDR3 is TGTGCCAGCAGCATTGACGGGAACTACGAGCAGTACTTC.

Only one count was recorded for this clonotype. Relative to the germline gene, one junction end is altered; a read error may explain this. The chain has TRBV2 and TRBJ2-1; D gene unclear. The CDR3 is 12 amino acids. The germline V gene encodes CDR1 SNHLY and CDR2 FYNNEI. This CDR3 is CASSEYYNEQSF. CDR3 nucleotides: TGTGCCAGCAGTGAATATTACAATGAGCAGTCCTTC. The entire variable domain, with the rest obtained from reference TRBV2 and TRBJ2-1, is as follows: EPEVTQTPSHQVTQMGQEVILRCVPISNHLYFYWYRQILGQKVEFLVSFYNNEISEKSEIFDDQFSVERPDGSNFTLKIRSTKLEDSAMYFCASSEYYNEQSFGPGTRLTVL.

This clonotype was detected many times. The V gene is TRBV9, the J gene TRBJ2-3; D unresolved. V was pared by 0 bases and J by 1 base, with 12 bases between. CDR1 is SGDLS, CDR2 YYNGEE, per germline. This CDR3 region has 16 residues. The CDR3 reads CASSVVGTLRTDTQYF. The CDR3 nucleotides read TGTGCCAGCAGCGTAGTTGGCACACTTCGCACAGATACGCAGTATTTT. The entire variable domain, with the rest obtained from reference TRBV9 and TRBJ2-3, is as follows: DSGVTQTPKHLITATGQRVTLRCSPRSGDLSVYWYQQSLDQGLQFLIQYYNGEERAKGNILERFSAQQFPDLHSELNLSSLELGDSALYFCASSVVGTLRTDTQYFGPGTRLTVL.

This rearrangement joins TRBV2 to TRBJ2-1, with D perhaps matching TRBD2 (5 bases). This CDR3 is built from 12 residues. Trimming removed 8 bases from V and 5 bases from J, with 10 bases in between. Germline V gene lookup returns CDR1 SNHLY and CDR2 FYNNEI. The DNA of the CDR3 is TGTGCCAGCCGACTGGAGGACAATGAGCAGTTCTTC. This codes for CASRLEDNEQFF.

This clonotype has a count of ten or more. The V gene is TRBV5-1, the J gene TRBJ1-1; no reliable D call. The V end lost 4 bases, the J end lost 7 bases, and 14 bases lay between the germline ends. The CDR3 length is 13 residues. CDR1 and CDR2 (germline): SGHRS, YFSETQ. CDR3 amino acids: CASSVDLGLEAFF. In DNA form, the CDR3 reads TGCGCCAGCAGCGTAGACCTAGGCCTTGAAGCTTTCTTT.

Of note for this clonotype: A junction end diverges from the germline sequence, so it may reflect a read error. The rearrangement links TRBV5-1 to TRBJ1-6, with no clear D. CDR1 is SGHRS, CDR2 YFSETQ, per germline. The CDR3 is made up of 14 amino acids. In DNA, the CDR3 is TGCGTCAGCAGCTTGTCTGGAGTTAATTCACCCCTCCACTTT. Encoded protein: CVSSLSGVNSPLHF.

This clonotype is a singleton in its sample. V and J are TRBV27 and TRBJ1-5; no clear D gene. The CDR3 sequence is 16 residues long. CDR1 is MNHEY, CDR2 SMNVEV, per germline (reference sequence). The V and J ends lost 0 bases and 4 bases respectively, with 13 bases between them. CDR3 coding DNA: TGTGCCAGCAGTTTATCGAGGGAGACGCGAAATCAGCCCCAGCATTTT. Residues: CASSLSRETRNQPQHF.

The genes are TRBV15 and TRBJ1-5; tentatively, D is TRBD1 (6 bases). The ends were cut back, 6 bases at V and 1 base at J, with 13 bases in the middle. Germline loops: CDR1 LNHNV, CDR2 YYDKDF (reference sequence). The CDR3 sequence is 15 residues long. CDR3 nucleotide sequence: TGTGCCACCAGGCCTACAGGGAGAAGCAATCAGCCCCAGCATTTT. It specifies CATRPTGRSNQPQHF.

About this clonotype itself: This may come from a read error, since a much larger clone is one base off. Here the CDR3 omits its conserved ending phenylalanine or tryptophan, so a read error is the likely source. V is TRBV29-1 and J is TRBJ1-1; 7 bases match TRBD1. The CDR3 loop spans 13 amino acids. Germline V CDR1 and CDR2: SQVTM, ANQGSEA. The J segment lost 6 bases and the V segment lost 5 bases, leaving 9 bases of the junction unmatched. The CDR3 sequence is CSVTHRGNAEAFS. Written as DNA, the CDR3 is TGCAGCGTTACTCACAGGGGTAACGCTGAAGCTTTCTCT.